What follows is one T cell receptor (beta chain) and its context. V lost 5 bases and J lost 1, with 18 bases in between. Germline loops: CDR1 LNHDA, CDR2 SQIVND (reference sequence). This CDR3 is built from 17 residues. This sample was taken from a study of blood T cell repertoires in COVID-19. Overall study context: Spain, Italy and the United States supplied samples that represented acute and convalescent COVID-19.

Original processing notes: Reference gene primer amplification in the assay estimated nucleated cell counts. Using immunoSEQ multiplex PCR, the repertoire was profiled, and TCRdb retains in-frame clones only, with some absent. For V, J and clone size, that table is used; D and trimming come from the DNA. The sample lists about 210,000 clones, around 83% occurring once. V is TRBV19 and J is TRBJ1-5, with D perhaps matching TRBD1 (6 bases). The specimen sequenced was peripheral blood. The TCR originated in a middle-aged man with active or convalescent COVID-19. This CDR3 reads CASSPRRGGASNQPQHF. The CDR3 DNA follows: TGTGCCAGTAGTCCCCGGAGGGGGGGCGCAAGCAATCAGCCCCAGCATTTT. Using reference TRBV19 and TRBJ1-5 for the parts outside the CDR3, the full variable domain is DGGITQSPKYLFRKEGQNVTLSCEQNLNHDAMYWYRQDPGQGLRLIYYSQIVNDFQKGDIAEGYSVSREKKESFPLTVTSAQKNPTAFYLCASSPRRGGASNQPQHFGDGTRLSIL.